What follows are 17 T cell receptor beta chains derived from one specimen sequenced in a study of blood T cells in healthy people across ages (dated by TCRdb to between 2015 and 2017). Receptor libraries were prepared by 5' RACE. The reads were generated on an Illumina HiSeq 2500. A second PCR of roughly 7 to 11 cycles was performed with a sample-barcoded 5' primer and a J-beta primer mix. TCRdb took the public reads, trimmed them with fastp at Q25, ran MiXCR for clone calling and kept in-frame beta chains. One record per CDR3 amino acid sequence lists the most common genes and DNA. For this sample there are approximately 600,000 distinct CDR3 sequences; 58% appear just once. The ten largest clonotypes hold roughly 34% of the sample. The source material was blood. The receptor set was obtained from a man between 60 and 75 years old in good health.

For this clonotype: A much larger clone is a single base away; this may be a read error. Given the absence of the conserved phenylalanine or tryptophan at the CDR3 end, a read error is likely. The chain joins TRBV12-3 or TRBV12-4 to TRBJ2-3, with D possibly matching TRBD1 (5 bases). The CDR3 is made up of 13 amino acids. Trimming cost V 5 bases and J 4 bases, with 10 bases left between them. The CDR3 loop is CASSPRVADTQYS. The CDR3, as DNA: TGTGCCAGCAGTCCCAGGGTGGCAGATACGCAGTATTCT.

With respect to this clonotype: The junction differs from germline at one of its ends, possibly a read error. The J gene is TRBJ2-5, the V gene TRBV7-9; the D gene could be TRBD1 or TRBD2 (5 bases each). The assigned J gene may be wrong: the sequence end matches TRBJ2-7 better. The CDR3 sequence is 14 residues long. Germline values: CDR1 SEHNR, CDR2 FQNEAQ (reference sequence). The CDR3 nucleotides are TGTGCCAGCAACTTATATGCCCTCGGGACCGAGCAGTACTTC. Translated: CASNLYALGTEQYF.

This clonotype was detected once. This chain connects TRBV24-1 to TRBJ2-7; the D gene is possibly TRBD1 (6 bases). The last part of the DNA fits TRBJ2-5 better; the J call may be wrong. Germline V gene lookup returns CDR1 KGHDR and CDR2 SFDVKD. This CDR3 is 14 amino acids long. In DNA form, the CDR3 reads TGTGCCACCAGTGATGCAGGACAGCAAGAGACCCAGTACTTC. This encodes CATSDAGQQETQYF.

The rearrangement uses TRBV10-3 and TRBJ1-3, with 7 bases that match TRBD1. The CDR3 has 15 amino acids. Germline CDR1 and CDR2: ENHRY and SYGVKD. Trimming at V came to 7 bases and at J to 3 bases, leaving 9 bases not matched to a gene. The CDR3 DNA is TGTGCCATCACCGCGGGACAGACAGGTGGAAACACCATATATTTT. Its protein product is CAITAGQTGGNTIYF.

The chain couples TRBV27 to TRBJ2-4; D is perhaps TRBD1 (6 bases). Germline values: CDR1 MNHEY, CDR2 SMNVEV (reference sequence). The CDR3 is made up of 13 amino acids. Deletions cut 5 bases from V and 13 bases from J, with 18 bases between. The CDR3 sequence is CASSPPDSRRQYF. The CDR3 coding sequence is TGTGCCAGCAGTCCGCCGGACAGCAGAAGGCAGTACTTC.

The chain links TRBV20-1 to TRBJ2-7; possibly TRBD1 or TRBD2 for D (5 bases each). Trimming shortened V by 6 bases and J by 3 bases, and 15 bases separated the two germline ends. The CDR3 has 13 residues. The germline V gene encodes CDR1 DFQATT and CDR2 SNEGSKA (reference sequence). CDR3 bases: TGCAGTGCCAGCGAGGGGAGCGACTACGAGCAGTACTTC. Translating gives CSASEGSDYEQYF.

The chain couples TRBV25-1 to TRBJ2-7; no firm D call. This CDR3 spans 13 amino acids. In germline, CDR1 is MGHDK, CDR2 SYGVNS. Deletions cut 2 bases from V and 3 bases from J, with 8 bases between. CDR3 bases: TGTGCCAGCAGTGAACTAGGAAACTACGAGCAGTACTTC. Protein product: CASSELGNYEQYF.

This chain links TRBV3-1 with TRBJ1-4; TRBD1 aligns across 9 bases. Germline CDR1 is LGHDT and CDR2 is YNNKEL (reference sequence). V gave up 5 bases and J gave up 6 bases; unmatched junction bases: 10. This CDR3 is 16 amino acids long. The CDR3 region is CASSAWDRVSDEKLFF. As DNA, the CDR3 is TGTGCCAGCAGCGCCTGGGACAGGGTATCGGATGAAAAACTGTTTTTT.

The chain combines TRBV24-1 with TRBJ2-5; 11 positions agree with TRBD2. Germline CDR1 is KGHDR and CDR2 is SFDVKD. The CDR3 sequence is 15 residues long. V shed 10 bases, J shed 8 bases, and the junction held 14 bases outside the gene matches. CDR3 loop: CATASSGGPPETQYF. For the CDR3, the DNA is TGTGCCACGGCGTCTAGCGGGGGGCCCCCGGAAACCCAGTACTTC.

This clonotype came up once. The V gene is TRBV4-2, the J gene TRBJ2-7, with TRBD1 identical over 7 bases. Trimming cost V 6 bases and J 3 bases; bases outside gene matches: 8. The V gene's germline CDR1 is LGHNA and CDR2 YNFKEQ. The length of the CDR3 is 14 residues. For the CDR3, the DNA is TGTGCCAGCAGACCAACAGGGGCGGACTACGAGCAGTACTTC. Protein product: CASRPTGADYEQYF.

The rearrangement links TRBV5-1 to TRBJ2-7, with D possibly being TRBD1 (6 bases). This CDR3 region has 16 residues. Germline loops: CDR1 SGHRS, CDR2 YFSETQ. V was pared by 1 base and J by 0 bases, with 14 bases between. In DNA, the CDR3 is TGCGCCAGCAGCTTGCTGACAGGCACCATCTCCTACGAGCAGTACTTC. Its protein product is CASSLLTGTISYEQYF.

The V and J genes are TRBV5-1 and TRBJ2-1; 10 positions match TRBD2. With V trimmed by 4 bases and J by 7 bases, 8 bases remained unmatched. CDR3 length: 15 residues. Germline-derived CDR1 and CDR2 are SGHRS and YFSETQ. The CDR3 DNA reads TGCGCCAGCAGCAGCCTAGCGGGGGCCCAAAATGAGCAGTTCTTC. This encodes CASSSLAGAQNEQFF.

In its sample, this clonotype was seen a few times. The rearrangement links TRBV20-1 to TRBJ2-7; tentatively, D is TRBD1 or TRBD2 (5 bases each). The CDR3 has 15 amino acids. The V and J ends lost 0 bases and 3 bases respectively, with 15 bases between them. Germline assignment: CDR1 DFQATT and CDR2 SNEGSKA (reference sequence). The CDR3 region is CSARDPGTEYYEQYF. The CDR3 coding sequence is TGCAGTGCTAGAGACCCCGGGACGGAGTACTACGAGCAGTACTTC.

V gene TRBV12-3 or TRBV12-4 combines with J gene TRBJ2-3; 8 bases line up with TRBD2. CDR3 length: 14 residues. Trimming cost V 6 bases and J 2 bases; bases outside gene matches: 4. This CDR3 reads CASSQRETTDTQYF. In DNA, the CDR3 is TGTGCCAGCAGCCAGCGGGAGACCACAGATACGCAGTATTTT.

V usage is TRBV28 and J usage is TRBJ2-5; D may be TRBD2 (6 bases). The CDR3 sequence is 13 residues long. V lost 7 bases, J lost 7 bases, and 16 bases lay in between. The germline CDR1 and CDR2 sequences are MDHEN and SYDVKM. This CDR3 reads CASTLGGLGTQYF. The CDR3, as DNA: TGTGCCAGCACTCTTGGGGGGTTGGGGACCCAGTACTTC.

V is TRBV5-1 and J is TRBJ1-1; the match to TRBD1 covers 7 bases. Germline loops: CDR1 SGHRS, CDR2 YFSETQ. This CDR3 has 16 amino acids. V trimming: 3 bases; J trimming: 2 bases; junction bases outside the gene matches: 10. The DNA for the CDR3 is TGCGCCAGCAGCTGGCAACCGGGACAGACCAACACTGAAGCTTTCTTT. The encoded protein is CASSWQPGQTNTEAFF.

In nucleotides, the CDR3 is TGTGCCAGCAGTTATTCCAATCAGCGGGGGCGAGGGGGAGAGACCCAGTACTTC. It translates to CASSYSNQRGRGGETQYF. J is TRBJ2-7 and V is TRBV6-9; TRBD2 matches at 8 bases. The J call may be in error: the DNA end matches TRBJ2-5 better. The CDR3 has 18 residues. CDR1 and CDR2 (germline): MNHGY, SVAAGI.